A selection of T cell receptor beta chains follows, all from one sample in a study of blood T cell repertoires in COVID-19. Sequencing was performed with immunoSEQ multiplex PCR; in TCRdb, only in-frame clones are kept and a portion is missing. The sample has approximately 220,000 clones, about nine tenths seen once. Sequenced sample: peripheral blood. These receptors all stem from a man aged 50 to 60 with acute or convalescent COVID-19. Both conserved end residues are part of each CDR3. Fields, in order: D gene, clone size, V gene, J gene, CDR3 protein, CDR3 DNA. D genes are given only for firm matches. The size entry is marked missing in some rows and otherwise reads once, few, many or a size class.

-	few	TRBV18	TRBJ2-5	CASSPQYSQAVEETQYF	TGTGCCAGCTCACCACAGTACAGCCAGGCTGTGGAAGAGACCCAGTACTTC
TRBD1	-	TRBV6-6	TRBJ1-1	CASSWTGGVEAFF	TGTGCCAGCAGTTGGACAGGGGGGGTTGAAGCTTTCTTT
TRBD1	-	TRBV5-1	TRBJ2-5	CASSLGQAQETQYF	TGCGCCAGCAGCCTGGGACAGGCCCAAGAGACCCAGTACTTC
TRBD1	many	TRBV19	TRBJ2-5	CASSLGQGAETQYF	TGTGCCAGTAGCCTGGGGCAGGGGGCAGAGACCCAGTACTTC
-	-	TRBV2	TRBJ1-1	CASSARSGVTEAFF	TGTGCCAGCAGTGCACGGTCGGGGGTCACTGAAGCTTTCTTT
-	-	TRBV2	TRBJ1-6	CASRKEVQGSSPLHF	TGTGCCAGCAGGAAGGAGGTACAGGGAAGTTCACCCCTCCACTTT
-	-	TRBV9	TRBJ2-3	CASSVLDNSYTDTQYF	TGTGCCAGCAGCGTTCTGGACAACTCGTACACAGATACGCAGTATTTT
TRBD1	few	TRBV7-9	TRBJ1-2	CASSPGGDRGLVYGYTF	TGTGCCAGCAGCCCCGGTGGGGACAGGGGACTAGTCTATGGCTACACCTTC
TRBD1	few	TRBV5-8	TRBJ1-6	CASSRQGASSYNSPLHF	TGTGCCAGCAGCCGACAGGGGGCGAGCTCCTATAATTCACCCCTCCACTTT
-	-	TRBV6-6	TRBJ2-2	CASSAQETGELFF	TGTGCCAGCAGCGCACAGGAAACCGGGGAGCTGTTTTTT
TRBD1	-	TRBV19	TRBJ1-5	CASSITGDAQPQHF	TGTGCCAGTAGTATCACAGGGGATGCGCAGCCCCAGCATTTT
-	-	TRBV6-5	TRBJ2-7	CASREFDSYEQYF	TGTGCCAGCAGGGAGTTCGACTCCTACGAGCAGTACTTC
TRBD2	-	TRBV20-1	TRBJ2-1	CSASWGLAGNEQFF	TGCAGTGCTAGTTGGGGACTAGCGGGAAATGAGCAGTTCTTC
TRBD1	few	TRBV5-6	TRBJ1-2	CASSLGQGDGYTF	TGTGCCAGCAGCTTAGGACAGGGCGATGGCTACACCTTC
-	-	TRBV27	TRBJ2-3	CASSLYALFTTGATDTQYF	TGTGCCAGCAGTTTATACGCCCTCTTCACGACAGGTGCGACAGATACGCAGTATTTT
TRBD1	-	TRBV5-1	TRBJ1-2	CASSSDRGSGNYGYTF	TGCGCCAGCAGCTCGGACAGGGGGAGCGGAAACTATGGCTACACCTTC
TRBD1	-	TRBV2	TRBJ1-5	CASSEGDRGRQPQHF	TGTGCCAGCAGTGAAGGGGACAGGGGGCGTCAGCCCCAGCATTTT
TRBD1	-	TRBV7-9	TRBJ1-5	CASSSTGGSQPQHF	TGTGCCAGCAGCTCCACAGGGGGAAGTCAGCCCCAGCATTTT
TRBD2	-	TRBV19	TRBJ2-3	CASWGAGGADTQYF	TGTGCCAGCTGGGGAGCGGGGGGGGCAGATACGCAGTATTTT
-	once	TRBV5-1	TRBJ1-4	CASSLEGVTNEKLFF	TGCGCCAGCAGCTTGGAGGGGGTAACTAATGAAAAACTGTTTTTT
-	-	TRBV2	TRBJ1-6	CASSGGGGRYNSPLHF	TGTGCCAGCAGTGGGGGAGGGGGACGATATAATTCACCCCTCCACTTT
TRBD1	-	TRBV9	TRBJ1-4	CASSTSGGPNEKLFF	TGTGCCAGCAGCACCTCAGGGGGACCAAATGAAAAACTGTTTTTT
-	-	TRBV9	TRBJ1-1	CASSSHSGTEAFF	TGTGCCAGCAGCTCACACTCAGGTACTGAAGCTTTCTTT
-	-	TRBV7-9	TRBJ2-7	CASSYRPGLGTYEQYF	TGTGCCAGCAGCTACCGACCGGGACTGGGAACCTACGAGCAGTACTTC